The entry that follows covers one T cell receptor beta chain sequence. A junction end diverges from the germline sequence, so it may reflect a read error. The data were taken from a study of T cell responses to AZD1222 COVID-19 vaccine. Whole-study context: Samples with a second dose at about 4 or about 12 weeks were pooled together.

Sequencing used immunoSEQ multiplex PCR; TCRdb keeps in-frame clones, though not all of them. The table has fewer than 90,000 clones, around nine tenths seen once. CDR1 is LNHDA, CDR2 SQIVND, per germline (reference sequence). The CDR3 runs 12 residues. The rearrangement links TRBV19 to TRBJ2-4; the match to TRBD1 covers 7 bases. This sequence was found in an adult in good health. The specimen was peripheral blood, collected on day 0 of AZD1222 vaccination. The CDR3 DNA follows: TGCGGCACAGGGGAGGCCAAAAACATTCAGTACTTC. It specifies CGTGEAKNIQYF. The whole variable domain, filled in from reference TRBV19 and TRBJ2-4, reads DGGITQSPKYLFRKEGQNVTLSCEQNLNHDAMYWYRQDPGQGLRLIYYSQIVNDFQKGDIAEGYSVSREKKESFPLTVTSAQKNPTAFYLCGTGEAKNIQYFGAGTRLSVL.